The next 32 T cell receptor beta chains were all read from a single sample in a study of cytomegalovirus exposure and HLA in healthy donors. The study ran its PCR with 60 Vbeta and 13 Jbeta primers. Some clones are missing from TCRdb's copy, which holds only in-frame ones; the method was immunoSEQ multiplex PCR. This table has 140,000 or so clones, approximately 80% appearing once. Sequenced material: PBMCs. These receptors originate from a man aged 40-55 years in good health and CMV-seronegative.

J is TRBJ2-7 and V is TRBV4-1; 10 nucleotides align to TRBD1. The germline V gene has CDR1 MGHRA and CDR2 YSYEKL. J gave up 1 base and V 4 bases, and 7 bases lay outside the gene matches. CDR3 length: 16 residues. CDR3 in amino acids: CASSPLGQGLSYEQYF. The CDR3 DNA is TGCGCCAGCAGCCCCCTGGGACAGGGGCTTTCCTACGAGCAGTACTTC.

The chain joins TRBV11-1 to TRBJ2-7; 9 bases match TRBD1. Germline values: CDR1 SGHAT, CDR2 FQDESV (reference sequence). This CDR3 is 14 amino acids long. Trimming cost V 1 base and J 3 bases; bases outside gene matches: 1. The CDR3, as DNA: TGTGCCAGCAGCTTAGACAGGGGGCGCTACGAGCAGTACTTC. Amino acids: CASSLDRGRYEQYF.

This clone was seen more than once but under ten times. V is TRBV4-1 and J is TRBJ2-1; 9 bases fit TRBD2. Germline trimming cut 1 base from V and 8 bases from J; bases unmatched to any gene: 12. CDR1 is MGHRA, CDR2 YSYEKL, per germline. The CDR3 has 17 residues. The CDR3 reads CASSQGLGLAPGYEQFF. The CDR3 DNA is TGCGCCAGCAGCCAAGGGTTGGGACTAGCTCCGGGCTATGAGCAGTTCTTC.

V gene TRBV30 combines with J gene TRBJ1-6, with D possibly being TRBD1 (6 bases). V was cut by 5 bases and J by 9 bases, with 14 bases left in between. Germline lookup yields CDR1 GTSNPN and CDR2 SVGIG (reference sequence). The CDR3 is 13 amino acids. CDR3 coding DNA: TGTGCCTGGGAGCAGGGGCTAGGTTCACCCCTCCACTTT. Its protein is CAWEQGLGSPLHF.

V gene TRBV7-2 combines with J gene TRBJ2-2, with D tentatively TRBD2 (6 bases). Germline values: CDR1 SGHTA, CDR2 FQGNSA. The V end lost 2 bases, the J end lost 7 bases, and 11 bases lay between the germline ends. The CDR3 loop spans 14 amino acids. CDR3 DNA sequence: TGTGCCAGCAGCTTATTTCCGGGGGACGGGGAGCTGTTTTTT. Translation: CASSLFPGDGELFF.

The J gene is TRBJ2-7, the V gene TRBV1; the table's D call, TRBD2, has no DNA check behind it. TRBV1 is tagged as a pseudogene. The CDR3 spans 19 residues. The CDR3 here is CTSSQGKKVVAGSSYEQYF. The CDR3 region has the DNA TGCACCAGCAGCCAAGGAAAGAAAGTGGTAGCGGGAAGCTCCTACGAGCAGTACTTC.

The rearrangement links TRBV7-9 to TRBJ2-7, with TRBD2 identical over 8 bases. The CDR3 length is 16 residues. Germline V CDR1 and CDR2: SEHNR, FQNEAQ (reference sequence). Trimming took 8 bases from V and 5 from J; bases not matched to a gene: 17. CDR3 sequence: CASGLNLGTSSHEQYF. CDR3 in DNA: TGTGCCAGCGGACTAAACCTCGGGACTAGTTCCCACGAGCAGTACTTC.

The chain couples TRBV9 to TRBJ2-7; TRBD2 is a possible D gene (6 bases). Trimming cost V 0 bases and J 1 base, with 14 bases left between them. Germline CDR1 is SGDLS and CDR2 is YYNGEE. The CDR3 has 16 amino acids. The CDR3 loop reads CASSVDEREFSYEQYF. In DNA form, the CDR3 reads TGTGCCAGCAGCGTAGATGAACGGGAGTTTTCCTACGAGCAGTACTTC.

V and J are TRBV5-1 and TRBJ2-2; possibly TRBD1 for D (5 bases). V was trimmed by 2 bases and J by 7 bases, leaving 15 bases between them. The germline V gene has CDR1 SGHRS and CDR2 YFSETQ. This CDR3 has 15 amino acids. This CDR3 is CASSLDWQGRGELFF. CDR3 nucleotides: TGCGCCAGCAGCTTAGATTGGCAGGGCCGCGGGGAGCTGTTTTTT.

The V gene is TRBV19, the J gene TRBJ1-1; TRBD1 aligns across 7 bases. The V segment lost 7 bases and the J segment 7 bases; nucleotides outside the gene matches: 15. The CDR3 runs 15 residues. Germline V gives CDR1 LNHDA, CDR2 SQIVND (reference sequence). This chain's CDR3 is CASIPWRGGTDEAFF. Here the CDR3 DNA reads TGTGCCAGTATACCGTGGCGGGGGGGGACAGATGAAGCTTTCTTT.

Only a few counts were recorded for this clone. For the CDR3, the DNA is TGTGCCAGCAGCTTGGAGGCGGGGGCTCGTTCCGCTGAAGCTTTCTTT. Protein sequence: CASSLEAGARSAEAFF. The chain joins TRBV5-8 to TRBJ1-1; the D gene is possibly TRBD1 (6 bases). Trimming left V 0 bases short and J 6 bases short, with 18 bases between. The CDR3 covers 16 residues. Looked up from germline, CDR1 is SGHTS and CDR2 is YDEGEE.

CDR3 region: CASSLQTGTAGLEQYF. As DNA, the CDR3 is TGCGCCAGCAGCTTGCAGACCGGGACAGCGGGTTTGGAGCAGTACTTC. This chain links TRBV5-1 with TRBJ2-7; TRBD1 is a possible D gene (7 bases). CDR1 is SGHRS and CDR2 is YFSETQ in the germline V gene. The CDR3 has 16 amino acids. Trimming took off 1 base at V and 7 bases at J, with 21 bases between the two ends.

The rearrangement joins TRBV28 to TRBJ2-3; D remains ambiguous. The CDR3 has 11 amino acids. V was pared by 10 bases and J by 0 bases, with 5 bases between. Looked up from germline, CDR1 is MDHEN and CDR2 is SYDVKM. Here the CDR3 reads CAILSTDTQYF. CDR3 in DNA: TGTGCCATACTTAGCACAGATACGCAGTATTTT.

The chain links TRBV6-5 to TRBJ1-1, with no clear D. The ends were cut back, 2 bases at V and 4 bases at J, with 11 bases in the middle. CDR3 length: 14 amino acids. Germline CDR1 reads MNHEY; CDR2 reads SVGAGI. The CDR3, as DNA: TGTGCCAGCAGTTACCTAAGTGCGGGCACTGAAGCTTTCTTT. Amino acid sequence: CASSYLSAGTEAFF.

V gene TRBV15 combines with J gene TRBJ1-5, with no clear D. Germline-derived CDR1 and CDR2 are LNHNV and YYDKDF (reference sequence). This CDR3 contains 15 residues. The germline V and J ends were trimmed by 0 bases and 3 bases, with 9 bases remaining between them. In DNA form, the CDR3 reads TGTGCCACCAGCAGAGAGGCGGCAGTCAATCAGCCCCAGCATTTT. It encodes CATSREAAVNQPQHF.

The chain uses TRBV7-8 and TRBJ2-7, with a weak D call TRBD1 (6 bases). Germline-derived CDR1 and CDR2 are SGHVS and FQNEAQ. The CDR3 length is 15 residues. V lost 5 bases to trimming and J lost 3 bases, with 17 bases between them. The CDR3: CASSRLQGEDYEQYF. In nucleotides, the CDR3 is TGTGCCAGCAGCCGACTACAGGGTGAGGACTACGAGCAGTACTTC.

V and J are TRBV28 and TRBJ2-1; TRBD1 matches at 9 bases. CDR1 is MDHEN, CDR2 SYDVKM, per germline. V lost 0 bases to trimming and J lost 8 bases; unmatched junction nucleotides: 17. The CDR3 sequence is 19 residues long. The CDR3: CASSLWLKQGAILGDEQFF. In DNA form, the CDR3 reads TGTGCCAGCAGTTTATGGCTGAAACAGGGGGCAATACTAGGGGATGAGCAGTTCTTC.

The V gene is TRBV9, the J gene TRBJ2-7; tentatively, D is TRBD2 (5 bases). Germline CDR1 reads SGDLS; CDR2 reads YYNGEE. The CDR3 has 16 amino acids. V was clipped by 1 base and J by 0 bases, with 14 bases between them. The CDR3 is CASSVTPDSNSYEQYF. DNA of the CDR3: TGTGCCAGCAGCGTAACGCCGGACTCAAACTCCTACGAGCAGTACTTC.

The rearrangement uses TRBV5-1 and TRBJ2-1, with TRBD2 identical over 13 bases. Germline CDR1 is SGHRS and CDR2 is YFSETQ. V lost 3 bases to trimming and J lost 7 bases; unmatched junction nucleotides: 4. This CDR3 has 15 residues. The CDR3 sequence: CASSWTSGGFNEQFF. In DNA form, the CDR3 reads TGCGCCAGCAGCTGGACTAGCGGGGGCTTTAATGAGCAGTTCTTC.

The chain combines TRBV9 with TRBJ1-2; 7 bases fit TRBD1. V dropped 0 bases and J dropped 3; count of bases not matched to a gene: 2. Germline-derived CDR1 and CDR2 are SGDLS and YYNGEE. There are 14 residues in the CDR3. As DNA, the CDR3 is TGTGCCAGCAGCGTAGCCACAGGGGACTATGGCTACACCTTC. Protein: CASSVATGDYGYTF.

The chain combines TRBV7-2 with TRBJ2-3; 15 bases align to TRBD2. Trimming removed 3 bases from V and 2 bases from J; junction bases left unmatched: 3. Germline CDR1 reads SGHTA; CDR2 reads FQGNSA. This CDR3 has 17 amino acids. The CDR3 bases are TGTGCCAGCAGCTTGGGACTAGCGGGAGGTCTCACAGATACGCAGTATTTT. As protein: CASSLGLAGGLTDTQYF. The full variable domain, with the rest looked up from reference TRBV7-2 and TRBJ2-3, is GAGVSQSPSNKVTEKGKDVELRCDPISGHTALYWYRQSLGQGLEFLIYFQGNSAPDKSGLPSDRFSAERTGGSVSTLTIQRTQQEDSAVYLCASSLGLAGGLTDTQYFGPGTRLTVL.

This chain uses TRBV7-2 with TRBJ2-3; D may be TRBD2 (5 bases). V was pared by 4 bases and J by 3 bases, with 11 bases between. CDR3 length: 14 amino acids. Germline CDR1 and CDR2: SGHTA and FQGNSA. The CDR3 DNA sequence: TGTGCCAGCAGCTCCGTCCGCGGGACAGATACGCAGTATTTT. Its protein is CASSSVRGTDTQYF.

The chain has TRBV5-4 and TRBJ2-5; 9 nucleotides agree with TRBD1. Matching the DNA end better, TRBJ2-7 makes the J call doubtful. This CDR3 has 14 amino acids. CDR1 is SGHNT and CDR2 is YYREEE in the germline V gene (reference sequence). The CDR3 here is CASSLDRGAYEQYF. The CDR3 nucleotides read TGTGCCAGCAGCCTTGACAGGGGGGCCTACGAGCAGTACTTC.

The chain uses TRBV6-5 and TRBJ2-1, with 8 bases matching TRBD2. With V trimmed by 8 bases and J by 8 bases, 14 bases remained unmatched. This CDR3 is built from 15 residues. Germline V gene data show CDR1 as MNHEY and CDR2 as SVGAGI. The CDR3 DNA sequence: TGTGCCAGCCGGTCAGCGGGAGCTTTTGACTATGAGCAGTTCTTC. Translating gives CASRSAGAFDYEQFF.

For the CDR3, the DNA is TGTGCCAGCAGTGAATACTCTGGACTAAACGAGCAGTACTTC. It specifies CASSEYSGLNEQYF. V gene TRBV6-1 combines with J gene TRBJ2-7; D possibly corresponds to TRBD2 (6 bases). Per the germline V gene, CDR1 is MNHNS and CDR2 is SASEGT. V lost 2 bases and J lost 5, with 13 bases in between. This CDR3 has 14 residues.

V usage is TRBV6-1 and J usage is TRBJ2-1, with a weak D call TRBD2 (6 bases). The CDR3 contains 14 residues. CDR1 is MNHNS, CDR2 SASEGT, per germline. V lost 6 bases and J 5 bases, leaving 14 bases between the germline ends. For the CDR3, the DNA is TGTGCCAGCAGGGAATGGCGGGACGACAATGAGCAGTTCTTC. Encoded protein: CASREWRDDNEQFF.

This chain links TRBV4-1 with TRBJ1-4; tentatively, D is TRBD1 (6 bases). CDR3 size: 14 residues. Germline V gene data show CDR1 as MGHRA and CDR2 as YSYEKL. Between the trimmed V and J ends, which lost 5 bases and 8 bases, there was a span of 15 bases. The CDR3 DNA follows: TGCGCCAGCAGCGTGGGGGGGGCCTTGGAAAAACTGTTTTTT. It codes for CASSVGGALEKLFF.

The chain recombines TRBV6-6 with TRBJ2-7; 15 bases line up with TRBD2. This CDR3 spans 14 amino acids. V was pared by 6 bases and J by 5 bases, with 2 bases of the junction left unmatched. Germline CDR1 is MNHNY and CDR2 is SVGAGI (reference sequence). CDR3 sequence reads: CASRGLAGGNEQYF. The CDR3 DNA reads TGTGCCAGCAGGGGACTAGCGGGAGGTAACGAGCAGTACTTC.

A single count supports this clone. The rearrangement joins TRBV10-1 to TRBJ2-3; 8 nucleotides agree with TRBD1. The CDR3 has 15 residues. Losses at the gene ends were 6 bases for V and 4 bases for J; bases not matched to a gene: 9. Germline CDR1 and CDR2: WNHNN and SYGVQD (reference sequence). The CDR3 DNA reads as TGCGCCAGCAGCCCCGGACAGGGCATATCAGATACGCAGTATTTT. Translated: CASSPGQGISDTQYF.

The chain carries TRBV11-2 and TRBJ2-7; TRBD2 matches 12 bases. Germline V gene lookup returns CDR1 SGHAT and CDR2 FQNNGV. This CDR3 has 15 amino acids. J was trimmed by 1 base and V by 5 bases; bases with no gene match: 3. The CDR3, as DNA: TGTGCCAGCAGCATCACTAGCGGGGGGTCCTACGAGCAGTACTTC. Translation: CASSITSGGSYEQYF.

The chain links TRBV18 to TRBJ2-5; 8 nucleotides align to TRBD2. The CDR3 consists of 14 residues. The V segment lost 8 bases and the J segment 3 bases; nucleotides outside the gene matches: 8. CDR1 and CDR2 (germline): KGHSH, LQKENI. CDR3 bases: TGTGCCAGCACAATTAGCGGGACAAAAGAGACCCAGTACTTC. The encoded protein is CASTISGTKETQYF.

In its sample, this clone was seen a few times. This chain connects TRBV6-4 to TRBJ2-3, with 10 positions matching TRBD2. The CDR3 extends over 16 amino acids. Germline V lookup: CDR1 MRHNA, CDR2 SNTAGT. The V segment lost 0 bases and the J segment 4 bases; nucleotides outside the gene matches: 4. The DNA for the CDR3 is TGTGCCAGCAGTGACTCGCCTAGCGGGGGCTCAGATACGCAGTATTTT. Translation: CASSDSPSGGSDTQYF.